A single sample gave rise to the 11 T cell receptor beta chains below, sequenced in a study of cytomegalovirus exposure and HLA in healthy donors. Primers for the PCR totalled 60 Vbeta and 13 Jbeta. Generated by immunoSEQ multiplex PCR, the TCRdb table keeps only in-frame clones and is missing some. The sample shows 120,000 or so clones, approximately 80% of them seen only once. The material sequenced was PBMCs. These receptors originate from a woman younger than 30 in good health and CMV-seronegative.

This clone has more than one count but fewer than ten. V usage is TRBV6-1 and J usage is TRBJ2-3, with 13 bases that match TRBD2. The germline V gene encodes CDR1 MNHNS and CDR2 SASEGT. V shed 9 bases, J shed 5 bases, and the junction held 5 bases outside the gene matches. This CDR3 contains 14 residues. The CDR3 nucleotides are TGTGCCAGTGGGACTAGCGGGACGTTAGATACGCAGTATTTT. Its translation is CASGTSGTLDTQYF.

The chain links TRBV4-2 to TRBJ2-1; 7 positions match TRBD2. Per the germline V gene, CDR1 is LGHNA and CDR2 is YNFKEQ. This CDR3 has 15 residues. The ends lost 7 bases at V and 9 bases at J; junction bases unmatched: 15. The CDR3 region is CASKFAGALPGEQFF. CDR3 nucleotide sequence: TGTGCCAGCAAATTCGCGGGAGCCCTCCCGGGTGAGCAGTTCTTC.

The chain links TRBV6-5 to TRBJ2-7; 7 bases fit TRBD1. Germline V lookup: CDR1 MNHEY, CDR2 SVGAGI. J was trimmed by 2 bases and V by 2 bases; bases with no gene match: 9. The CDR3 length is 16 residues. CDR3 residues: CASSYPSGDRAYEQYF. As DNA, the CDR3 is TGTGCCAGCAGTTACCCTTCTGGGGACAGAGCCTACGAGCAGTACTTC.

This clone was counted only a few times. This chain links TRBV2 with TRBJ1-6, with D perhaps matching TRBD1 (6 bases). CDR3 length equals 15 residues. Trimming took off 4 bases at V and 5 bases at J, with 12 bases between the two ends. In germline, CDR1 is SNHLY, CDR2 FYNNEI. CDR3 in amino acids: CASSVQGIDNSPLHF. CDR3 coding DNA: TGTGCCAGCAGTGTTCAGGGGATAGATAATTCACCCCTCCACTTT.

This sequence joins TRBV5-1 and TRBJ1-1; weak D call: TRBD1 (5 bases). Germline values: CDR1 SGHRS, CDR2 YFSETQ. V lost 4 bases, J lost 0 bases, and 16 bases lay in between. This CDR3 is 16 amino acids long. CDR3 in amino acids: CASSMGVSGLNTEAFF. CDR3 bases: TGCGCCAGCAGCATGGGGGTGTCGGGGTTGAACACTGAAGCTTTCTTT. The whole variable domain, remainder taken from reference TRBV5-1 and TRBJ1-1, is KAGVTQTPRYLIKTRGQQVTLSCSPISGHRSVSWYQQTPGQGLQFLFEYFSETQRNKGNFPGRFSGRQFSNSRSEMNVSTLELGDSALYLCASSMGVSGLNTEAFFGQGTRLTVV.

The V call is TRBV7-2, the J call TRBJ1-2; D might be TRBD1 (5 bases). The CDR3 totals 13 residues. CDR1 is SGHTA, CDR2 FQGNSA, per germline. The V gene lost 0 bases and the J gene lost 3 bases, with 5 bases spanning the gap. CDR3 sequence (DNA): TGTGCCAGCAGCTTAGCAGGGGACTATGGCTACACCTTC. Translated, it gives CASSLAGDYGYTF. Together with reference TRBV7-2 and TRBJ1-2, the CDR3 gives the full variable domain: GAGVSQSPSNKVTEKGKDVELRCDPISGHTALYWYRQSLGQGLEFLIYFQGNSAPDKSGLPSDRFSAERTGGSVSTLTIQRTQQEDSAVYLCASSLAGDYGYTFGSGTRLTVV.

This chain links TRBV4-3 with TRBJ1-4; D possibly corresponds to TRBD1 (6 bases). V was shortened by 0 bases and J by 8 bases, with 16 bases between the two germline ends. Germline CDR1 is LGHNA and CDR2 is YSLEER. The CDR3 runs 16 residues. In nucleotides, the CDR3 is TGCGCCAGCAGCCAAGAAGACGGCAGGGGTGGGGAAAAACTGTTTTTT. It codes for CASSQEDGRGGEKLFF.

The sample holds one count of this clone. The genes are TRBV5-3 and TRBJ2-3; 7 bases align to TRBD2. TRBV5-3 is annotated as an ORF whose role is uncertain. V was clipped by 5 bases and J by 3 bases; unmatched bases: 9. This CDR3 spans 15 amino acids. CDR3 residues: CARRQSGEDTDTQYF. The CDR3 DNA reads TGTGCCAGAAGGCAAAGCGGGGAGGATACAGATACGCAGTATTTT.

The chain uses TRBV5-1 and TRBJ2-6, with TRBD1 matching 8 bases. V gave up 4 bases and J gave up 4 bases; unmatched junction bases: 7. This CDR3 has 16 residues. The germline V gene has CDR1 SGHRS and CDR2 YFSETQ. CDR3 in amino acids: CASSRLDRAGANVLTF. In DNA form, the CDR3 reads TGCGCCAGCAGCCGTTTGGACAGGGCCGGGGCCAACGTCCTGACTTTC.

The chain links TRBV27 to TRBJ1-1; D is uncertain. From germline, CDR1 is MNHEY and CDR2 SMNVEV (reference sequence). The CDR3 is 14 residues long. Trimming took off 5 bases at V and 3 bases at J, with 13 bases between the two ends. The CDR3 reads CASSAYGIDTEAFF. CDR3 in DNA: TGTGCCAGCAGTGCCTACGGGATAGACACTGAAGCTTTCTTT.

The chain joins TRBV5-4 to TRBJ2-2; D is perhaps TRBD2 (6 bases). V lost 4 bases and J lost 8, with 15 bases in between. CDR1 and CDR2 from the germline V gene are SGHNT and YYREEE (reference sequence). This CDR3 is 14 amino acids long. The CDR3 sequence: CASSDAGPEGELFF. As DNA, the CDR3 is TGTGCCAGCAGCGACGCGGGACCCGAGGGGGAGCTGTTTTTT.